This T cell receptor beta chain comes out of a study of technical replicates of blood from a handful of donors. The CDR3 spans 11 residues. The germline V gene has CDR1 DFQATT and CDR2 SNEGSKA (reference sequence). Trimming removed 2 bases at V and 8 bases at J, with 9 bases between. Assay: immunoSEQ multiplex PCR; the TCRdb copy retains only in-frame clones and omits some. The table records some 78,000 clones, 93% of them present only once. Sequencing used T cells isolated from PBMCs. The chain joins TRBV20-1 to TRBJ1-1; D is possibly TRBD1 (6 bases). The sequence was collected from a human donor in good health. The CDR3 region is CSARFGTEAFF. The CDR3 DNA follows: TGCAGTGCTAGATTCGGGACAGAAGCTTTCTTT.